The clone carrying this T cell receptor beta chain has just a few counts. Its antigen is unidentified. Germline lookup yields CDR1 MGHDK and CDR2 SYGVNS. The CDR3 has 13 residues. The V and J ends lost 10 bases and 0 bases respectively, with 12 bases between them. Treatment denoted: PENTA 11 planned treatment interruption arm or continuous ART arm. Naive CD4+ CD45RA+ CD45RO- T cells were sorted from thawed PBMCs. A 3' RACE protocol on RNA, with unique molecular identifiers, produced the TCR library. TCRdb used MiXCR to reprocess the 3' RACE reads, holding one entry per CDR3 protein. Of around 50,000 distinct CDR3 sequences listed, around 4.5% were seen once; the top ten hold approximately 0.7%. This entry belongs to a study of HIV-infected children after antiretroviral therapy interruption. Study observations and caveats: Naive CD4+ sequences overlapped less between time points once interruption began.

The V gene is TRBV25-1, the J gene TRBJ1-1; D unresolved. The sequence derives from a pool of human donors with HIV. The sample was CD45RA+ CD4+ T cells from PBMCs, pooled from several time points, taken from a donor given antiretroviral therapy, either interrupted or continuous. The subset is: naive CD4+ CD45RA+ CD45RO- T cells. In DNA form, the CDR3 reads TGTGCCACCCGCAGTTACTTGAACACTGAAGCTTTCTTT. Protein sequence: CATRSYLNTEAFF.